Below, 19 T cell receptor beta chains from the same sample are listed, as sequenced in a study of blood T cells in healthy people across ages. The use of a sample-barcoded 5' primer and a J-beta primer mix characterized a second PCR of about 6 to 11 cycles. One entry per CDR3 protein results from TCRdb running MiXCR on the 5' RACE reads. The top ten clones hold around a fifth of a sample with about a million distinct CDR3 sequences, approximately 50% of them seen once. Source material: blood. Source of these receptors: a woman in her sixties in good health.

The table lists this clonotype with a few counts. The genes are TRBV5-1 and TRBJ2-5; 9 bases agree with TRBD1. V lost 4 bases, J lost 2 bases, and 6 bases stayed unmatched. The CDR3 has 15 amino acids. Germline CDR1 reads SGHRS; CDR2 reads YFSETQ. The CDR3 loop is CASSRRDRVQETQYF. The DNA of the CDR3 is TGCGCCAGCAGCCGACGGGACAGGGTACAAGAGACCCAGTACTTC. Using reference TRBV5-1 and TRBJ2-5 for the parts outside the CDR3, the full variable domain is KAGVTQTPRYLIKTRGQQVTLSCSPISGHRSVSWYQQTPGQGLQFLFEYFSETQRNKGNFPGRFSGRQFSNSRSEMNVSTLELGDSALYLCASSRRDRVQETQYFGPGTRLLVL.

The table lists this clonotype with a few counts. The J gene is TRBJ1-2, the V gene TRBV29-1, with D unclear. V lost 3 bases and J lost 6, with 5 bases in between. The CDR3 is made up of 10 amino acids. Per the germline V gene, CDR1 is SQVTM and CDR2 is ANQGSEA. CDR3 sequence reads: CSVDSNGYTF. CDR3 DNA: TGCAGCGTTGACAGCAATGGCTACACCTTC.

The sample holds a few counts of this clonotype. This chain connects TRBV6-6 to TRBJ2-5; 12 bases map to TRBD2. V shed 4 bases and J 1 base; nucleotides not matched to a gene: 4. CDR1 and CDR2 from the germline V gene are MNHNY and SVGAGI (reference sequence). The length of the CDR3 is 16 residues. The CDR3: CASSFSGLAGQETQYF. The CDR3, as DNA: TGTGCCAGCAGTTTTTCGGGACTAGCGGGCCAAGAGACCCAGTACTTC.

The CDR3 reads CASGTGRYEQYF. The CDR3 DNA reads TGTGCCAGCGGGACAGGGAGGTACGAGCAGTACTTC. The chain recombines TRBV7-2 with TRBJ2-7, with 9 nucleotides matching TRBD1. Germline V gene data show CDR1 as SGHTA and CDR2 as FQGNSA. The J segment lost 4 bases and the V segment lost 8 bases, leaving 3 bases of the junction unmatched. The length of the CDR3 is 12 residues. Combining the CDR3 with reference TRBV7-2 and TRBJ2-7 gives the whole variable domain GAGVSQSPSNKVTEKGKDVELRCDPISGHTALYWYRQSLGQGLEFLIYFQGNSAPDKSGLPSDRFSAERTGGSVSTLTIQRTQQEDSAVYLCASGTGRYEQYFGPGTRLTVT.

This clonotype was found a few times. This chain connects TRBV4-2 to TRBJ2-3; 8 nucleotides agree with TRBD2. This CDR3 region has 16 residues. Germline CDR1 reads LGHNA; CDR2 reads YNFKEQ. Trimming cost V 4 bases and J 0 bases; bases outside gene matches: 6. The CDR3 DNA sequence: TGTGCCAGCAGCCTAAAAGCGGGAGCTAGCACAGATACGCAGTATTTT. This translates into CASSLKAGASTDTQYF.

This clonotype turned up a few times. The chain uses TRBV3-1 and TRBJ2-7; a weak D match, TRBD1 (5 bases). Looked up from germline, CDR1 is LGHDT and CDR2 is YNNKEL (reference sequence). There are 14 residues in the CDR3. V dropped 3 bases and J dropped 0 bases, with 9 bases sitting between them. The CDR3 DNA reads as TGTGCCAGCAGCCATCAGGGAAGCTCCTACGAGCAGTACTTC. Residues: CASSHQGSSYEQYF.

The V call is TRBV20-1, the J call TRBJ2-3, with 8 bases identical to TRBD2. Germline V lookup: CDR1 DFQATT, CDR2 SNEGSKA (reference sequence). CDR3 size: 14 residues. V shed 6 bases, J shed 0 bases, and the junction held 5 bases outside the gene matches. CDR3 nucleotides: TGCAGTGCCCCACCGGGAGGGAGCACAGATACGCAGTATTTT. It translates to CSAPPGGSTDTQYF.

This clonotype was seen more than once but under ten times. The chain links TRBV7-2 to TRBJ2-5; D gene ambiguous. The CDR3 runs 12 residues. Germline V lookup: CDR1 SGHTA, CDR2 FQGNSA. V was cut by 3 bases and J by 5 bases, with 7 bases left in between. This chain's CDR3 is CASSLPPETQYF. In DNA, the CDR3 is TGTGCCAGCAGCTTGCCCCCGGAGACCCAGTACTTC.

This rearrangement joins TRBV28 to TRBJ2-7; TRBD2 agrees at 9 bases. Trimming removed 8 bases from V and 6 bases from J; junction bases left unmatched: 17. The CDR3 has 16 amino acids. Looked up from germline, CDR1 is MDHEN and CDR2 is SYDVKM. The CDR3 reads CASPEPSGTSTSEQYF. The CDR3 DNA reads TGTGCCAGCCCGGAGCCATCCGGGACTAGCACCTCCGAGCAGTACTTC.

There are a few counts of this clonotype. The chain combines TRBV4-1 with TRBJ2-5; 7 bases fit TRBD2. Germline values: CDR1 MGHRA, CDR2 YSYEKL. The junction had 8 bases not matched to a gene; V was cut back by 0 bases and J by 4 bases. The CDR3 has 16 amino acids. CDR3 in DNA: TGCGCCAGCAGCCAAGATCCGGGGCGGGAGCCAGAGACCCAGTACTTC. Its translation: CASSQDPGREPETQYF.

This chain joins TRBV11-2 and TRBJ2-5; tentative D call: TRBD2 (6 bases). Trimming pared 4 bases from V and 11 bases from J, leaving 29 bases between. The germline gives CDR1 SGHAT, CDR2 FQNNGV. The CDR3 consists of 17 residues. The CDR3 region has the DNA TGTGCCAGCAGCTCGCTCCCGGGCGGGATTCTTGTCAATGAGCAGTACTTC. Amino acid sequence: CASSSLPGGILVNEQYF.

This clonotype was detected only a few times. The genes are TRBV10-3 and TRBJ1-6; D is unresolved. V dropped 3 bases and J dropped 5 bases, with 11 bases sitting between them. The CDR3 covers 15 residues. In germline, CDR1 is ENHRY, CDR2 SYGVKD. The CDR3 sequence is CAISELSKDNSPLHF. The CDR3 DNA reads TGTGCCATCAGTGAACTTTCAAAGGATAATTCACCCCTCCACTTT.

V usage is TRBV20-1 and J usage is TRBJ2-3; the match to TRBD2 covers 10 bases. The CDR3 has 17 residues. CDR1 and CDR2 (germline): DFQATT, SNEGSKA (reference sequence). With 4 bases clipped from V and 5 bases from J, the junction kept 15 bases outside the gene matches. The CDR3 loop is CSAIPLFLAGVRDTQYF. The CDR3 DNA follows: TGCAGTGCTATCCCCCTCTTCCTAGCGGGAGTTCGAGATACGCAGTATTTT.

This clonotype was counted only a few times. The V gene is TRBV4-3, the J gene TRBJ1-2; 7 nucleotides line up with TRBD1. Trimming took 4 bases from V and 1 from J; bases not matched to a gene: 6. Germline V lookup: CDR1 LGHNA, CDR2 YSLEER. The CDR3 totals 15 residues. CDR3: CASSRDREGNYGYTF. CDR3 bases: TGCGCCAGCAGCCGTGACAGGGAGGGTAACTATGGCTACACCTTC.

V and J are TRBV6-6 and TRBJ2-4; D unresolved. Trimming shortened V by 0 bases and J by 0 bases, and 9 bases separated the two germline ends. Germline assignment: CDR1 MNHNY and CDR2 SVGAGI (reference sequence). The length of the CDR3 is 16 residues. In nucleotides, the CDR3 is TGTGCCAGCAGTTACTCGAACGGAGAAGCCAAAAACATTCAGTACTTC. Its protein product is CASSYSNGEAKNIQYF.

The V gene is TRBV12-3 or TRBV12-4, the J gene TRBJ1-2; 8 bases are a match to TRBD1. The V segment lost 4 bases and the J segment 4 bases; nucleotides outside the gene matches: 8. CDR3 size: 15 residues. CDR3 in DNA: TGTGCCAGCAGTTGGACAGGGTGGGCCATCTATGGCTACACCTTC. Amino acid sequence: CASSWTGWAIYGYTF.

The chain combines TRBV14 with TRBJ2-5, with TRBD1 identical over 7 bases. The DNA end is a closer match to TRBJ2-7, so the J assignment may be wrong. Germline V gene lookup returns CDR1 SGHDN and CDR2 FVKESK. CDR3 size: 13 residues. CDR3 residues: CASSHSQGDEQYF. The CDR3 bases are TGTGCCAGCAGCCACTCTCAGGGGGACGAGCAGTACTTC.

Only a few counts were recorded for this clonotype. The V and J genes are TRBV4-2 and TRBJ2-2, with a tentative D call TRBD2 (6 bases). The CDR3 runs to 13 residues. CDR1 and CDR2 (germline): LGHNA, YNFKEQ. Trimming stripped 1 base from V and 7 bases from J, with 7 bases between. The CDR3 loop is CASSQAEGGELFF. CDR3 nucleotides: TGTGCCAGCAGCCAAGCGGAGGGCGGGGAGCTGTTTTTT.

This chain links TRBV12-3 or TRBV12-4 with TRBJ2-5, with 10 bases aligning to TRBD2. The CDR3 sequence is 17 residues long. Unmatched junction bases numbered 10, after V lost 6 bases and J lost 0 bases. CDR3 nucleotides: TGTGCCAGCAGCCCCGGGACTAGCGCCCCCTACCAAGAGACCCAGTACTTC. Protein product: CASSPGTSAPYQETQYF.